This TCR beta chain was found in a study of cytomegalovirus exposure and HLA in healthy donors. To note about this clone: Its antigen is unidentified.

Study results and caveats: Some segments of the V type, notably TRBV6-2 and TRBV6-3, were excluded as indistinguishable. Presence/absence comparisons presumed near-even sequencing depth among donors. In a later analysis, a missense DCLRE1C variant was linked to TCR beta V- and J-gene trimming. The study had only CMV serostatus as immune exposure information.

The study ran its PCR with 60 Vbeta and 13 Jbeta primers. The table came from immunoSEQ multiplex PCR; TCRdb's copy has only in-frame clones and leaves some out. The sample contains around 180,000 clones, around three quarters of which appear only once. Germline V gene data show CDR1 as SGHDT and CDR2 as YYEEEE. Trimming stripped 1 base from V and 2 bases from J, with 13 bases between. The CDR3 covers 15 residues. The source is a woman between 35 and 50 years old in good health and CMV-seronegative. V gene TRBV5-6 combines with J gene TRBJ2-7; weak D call: TRBD1 (5 bases). The specimen sequenced was PBMCs. In DNA, the CDR3 is TGTGCCAGCAGCTTGCCGACAGAATCCCCCTACGAGCAGTACTTC. Protein: CASSLPTESPYEQYF.